Listed below are T cell receptor beta chains from one sample, sequenced in a study of blood T cell repertoires in COVID-19. The repertoire was sequenced with immunoSEQ multiplex PCR; TCRdb's copy has only in-frame clones and lacks some. The sample comprises over 60,000 clones, about 81% of which are singletons, and around 15% rests with the top ten. Sequenced material: peripheral blood. These receptor sequences come from an elderly woman with acute or convalescent COVID-19. Each CDR3 is given with its conserved first and last residue. The D gene is left open where the match is weak. Rows give clone size only sometimes, using once, few, many, or a class for an expanded clone.

j_call,v_call,clone_size,d_call,cdr3_aa,cdr3_nt
TRBJ2-7,TRBV19,-,TRBD1,CASSVRDRAYEQYF,TGTGCCAGTAGTGTCCGGGACAGAGCCTACGAGCAGTACTTC
TRBJ1-1,TRBV7-8,-,TRBD1,CASSLAHRGRNTEAFF,TGTGCCAGCAGCTTAGCGCACAGGGGGAGGAACACTGAAGCTTTCTTT
TRBJ2-5,TRBV2,-,TRBD2,CASMGGRASGNAETQYF,TGTGCCAGCATGGGTGGGCGGGCTAGCGGGAATGCAGAGACCCAGTACTTC
TRBJ1-6,TRBV18,-,-,CASSRDPGLWGGDNSPLHF,TGTGCCAGCTCACGGGATCCAGGCCTCTGGGGGGGAGATAATTCACCCCTCCACTTT
TRBJ1-2,TRBV19,-,-,CASTPDRLLYGYTF,TGTGCCAGTACTCCAGACAGGCTACTCTATGGCTACACCTTC
TRBJ2-7,TRBV6-2/TRBV6-3,-,TRBD2,CASSTYRLAGDIYEQYF,TGTGCCAGCAGTACCTACCGACTAGCGGGAGATATTTACGAGCAGTACTTC
TRBJ2-3,TRBV3-1/TRBV3-2,-,-,CASSQVVVGSLPSWDTQYF,TGTGCCAGCAGCCAAGTGGTGGTGGGGAGTCTCCCGTCTTGGGATACGCAGTATTTT
TRBJ2-3,TRBV19,-,TRBD2,CASSILTSGRATDTQYF,TGTGCCAGTAGTATCCTGACTAGCGGGAGGGCCACAGATACGCAGTATTTT
TRBJ2-3,TRBV6-6,-,-,CASSYMAGSTDTQYF,TGTGCCAGCAGTTACATGGCAGGGAGCACAGATACGCAGTATTTT
TRBJ2-3,TRBV7-9,-,-,CASSLAGLRRDTQYF,TGTGCCAGCAGCTTAGCGGGCCTCAGGCGAGATACGCAGTATTTT
TRBJ1-1,TRBV5-5,once,-,CASSLATRGTEAFF,TGTGCCAGCAGCTTGGCGACACGGGGTACTGAAGCTTTCTTT
TRBJ2-7,TRBV5-6,-,-,CASSLATGSHEQYF,TGTGCCAGCAGCTTGGCGACAGGATCCCACGAGCAGTACTTC
TRBJ2-1,TRBV7-3,-,-,CASSPRRAAYNEQFF,TGTGCCAGCAGCCCACGGCGGGCAGCGTACAATGAGCAGTTCTTC
TRBJ1-1,TRBV19,-,TRBD1,CASRNRGQGTEAFF,TGTGCCAGTCGGAACAGGGGGCAGGGTACTGAAGCTTTCTTT
TRBJ2-3,TRBV6-5,once,TRBD2,CASSYSLAGGTQYF,TGTGCCAGCAGTTACTCCCTAGCGGGAGGCACGCAGTATTTT
TRBJ1-1,TRBV5-8,-,-,CASSLYAVNTEAFF,TGTGCCAGCAGCTTGTATGCAGTGAACACTGAAGCTTTCTTT
TRBJ1-4,TRBV2,-,-,CASTGREHNEKLFF,TGTGCCAGCACCGGACGGGAGCATAATGAAAAACTGTTTTTT
TRBJ2-4,TRBV2,-,TRBD1,CASRGGQGIGNIQYF,TGTGCCAGCAGGGGGGGACAGGGGATTGGGAACATTCAGTACTTC
TRBJ2-3,TRBV27,-,-,CASSSGQGTDTQYF,TGTGCCAGCAGTTCAGGCCAAGGAACAGATACGCAGTATTTT
TRBJ2-2,TRBV5-6,-,TRBD2,CASSFRGVQNTGELFF,TGTGCCAGCAGCTTTCGGGGGGTTCAGAACACCGGGGAGCTGTTTTTT
TRBJ2-7,TRBV7-9,-,TRBD1,CASNPIQGAGNEQYF,TGTGCCAGCAACCCGATACAGGGGGCGGGAAACGAGCAGTACTTC
TRBJ2-7,TRBV18,-,-,CASSPATVISYEQYF,TGTGCCAGCTCACCAGCGACAGTGATATCCTACGAGCAGTACTTC
TRBJ1-1,TRBV27,-,-,CASSLGRLNTEAFF,TGTGCCAGCAGTTTAGGCAGACTTAACACTGAAGCTTTCTTT
TRBJ2-1,TRBV7-3,-,-,CASSLDRWRDSYNEQFF,TGTGCCAGCAGCTTAGACCGATGGAGGGACTCCTACAATGAGCAGTTCTTC
TRBJ2-7,TRBV13,-,TRBD2,CASSWRSGLALPEQYF,TGTGCCAGCAGCTGGAGGTCGGGACTAGCCCTTCCCGAGCAGTACTTC
TRBJ2-1,TRBV7-8,-,-,CASSQFLNLEFDEQFF,TGTGCCAGCAGCCAGTTCCTGAATCTGGAGTTCGATGAGCAGTTCTTC
TRBJ2-1,TRBV24-1,-,-,CATSDPRDFYNEQFF,TGTGCCACCAGTGATCCGAGGGACTTTTACAATGAGCAGTTCTTC
TRBJ2-2,TRBV18,-,TRBD2,CASSFTSGRYTGELFF,TGTGCCAGCTCCTTTACTAGCGGGCGATACACCGGGGAGCTGTTTTTT
TRBJ1-2,TRBV11-2,-,-,CASSLDYGTSNYGYTF,TGTGCCAGCAGCTTAGACTACGGTACTTCAAACTATGGCTACACCTTC
TRBJ2-7,TRBV9,-,TRBD2,CASSSGTSEAYEQYF,TGTGCCAGCAGCTCCGGGACTAGCGAGGCCTACGAGCAGTACTTC
TRBJ2-2,TRBV7-3,-,TRBD2,CASSLTLGAGVTGELFF,TGTGCCAGCAGCTTAACGTTGGGTGCGGGAGTGACCGGGGAGCTGTTTTTT
TRBJ2-1,TRBV7-3,-,-,CASSLMGWGHPINEQFF,TGTGCCAGCAGCTTAATGGGTTGGGGACACCCAATCAATGAGCAGTTCTTC
TRBJ2-3,TRBV11-2,-,TRBD2,CASSLLPGLLTDTQYF,TGTGCCAGCAGCTTACTTCCGGGACTACTCACAGATACGCAGTATTTT
TRBJ1-3,TRBV6-5,-,-,CASRLTVGNTIYF,TGTGCCAGCAGACTCACGGTCGGAAACACCATATATTTT
TRBJ2-7,TRBV6-5,-,-,CATTGSYEQYF,TGTGCCACCACAGGCTCCTACGAGCAGTACTTC
TRBJ1-1,TRBV15,-,TRBD1,CATSGTTGGTEAFF,TGTGCCACCAGCGGAACGACAGGGGGCACTGAAGCTTTCTTT
TRBJ1-1,TRBV4-1,-,-,CASSQALLNTEAFF,TGCGCCAGCAGCCAAGCCCTATTGAACACTGAAGCTTTCTTT
TRBJ2-1,TRBV5-1,once,TRBD2,CASYDSGSRYNEQFF,TGCGCCAGCTACGATAGCGGGAGTCGATACAATGAGCAGTTCTTC
TRBJ2-2,TRBV6-2/TRBV6-3,-,TRBD2,CASSRGTSGRTGELFF,TGTGCCAGCAGCAGAGGGACTAGCGGGAGAACCGGGGAGCTGTTTTTT
TRBJ1-4,TRBV10-3,-,-,CAISELKGNEKLFF,TGTGCCATCAGTGAACTTAAGGGGAATGAAAAACTGTTTTTT
TRBJ1-5,TRBV19,-,-,CASSIDTGQPQHF,TGTGCCAGTAGTATAGATACAGGGCAGCCCCAGCATTTT
TRBJ2-7,TRBV6-2/TRBV6-3,few,TRBD2,CASSFGIAGMRQYF,TGTGCCAGCAGTTTCGGGATAGCGGGAATGAGGCAGTACTTC
TRBJ1-2,TRBV18,once,-,CASSPRAGPANYGYTF,TGTGCCAGCTCACCACGGGCAGGCCCCGCTAACTATGGCTACACCTTC
TRBJ2-4,TRBV7-9,-,TRBD1,CASSGDRFNIQYF,TGTGCCAGCAGCGGGGACAGATTTAACATTCAGTACTTC
TRBJ2-1,TRBV7-3,few,-,CASSPRTGTGNNEQFF,TGTGCCAGCAGCCCAAGGACCGGGACTGGCAACAATGAGCAGTTCTTC
TRBJ1-1,TRBV5-4,once,TRBD1,CASSLDRGLTTEAFF,TGTGCCAGCAGCTTGGACAGGGGTCTGACTACTGAAGCTTTCTTT